The rows below give T cell receptor beta chains drawn from one sample of a study of regulatory T cells in long-lasting Graves disease. One entry per CDR3 protein results from TCRdb running MiXCR on the multiplex PCR reads. The sample shows hundreds of thousands of distinct CDR3 sequences, over 15% of them seen only once. The same sample was also studied in work on T cells in Graves' hyperthyroidism and ophthalmopathy.

The sequencing used peripheral blood mononuclear cells (PBMCs), collected at new diagnosis, from a patient treated with antithyroid drugs. All receptors come from a man in his forties or fifties with Graves disease. Both conserved end residues are part of each CDR3. A D gene is named only where the DNA matches it firmly.

TRBJ1-2 | - | TRBV6-4 | CARIGYGYTF
TRBJ1-1 | - | TRBV29-1 | CSGGGPGTEAFF
TRBJ1-4 | TRBD1 | TRBV5-8 | CASSLGTGNEKLFF
TRBJ2-7 | - | TRBV20-1 | CSARDPGGGSYEQYF
TRBJ1-6 | - | TRBV20-1 | CSAHKEVLYSPLHF
TRBJ2-3 | TRBD2 | TRBV5-5 | CASSLAGLAGADTQYF
TRBJ2-5 | TRBD2 | TRBV2 | CASSLAGAGGTQYF
TRBJ2-7 | TRBD1 | TRBV6-2/TRBV6-3 | CASIYSGQGYEQYF
TRBJ1-5 | - | TRBV12-3/TRBV12-4 | CASSLIGNSNQPQHF
TRBJ1-6 | TRBD1 | TRBV4-1 | CASSQQVPGQRRNSPLHF
TRBJ2-3 | TRBD1 | TRBV30 | CAGTGVITDTQYF
TRBJ2-7 | - | TRBV28 | CASSLEVTYEQYF
TRBJ2-7 | - | TRBV6-2/TRBV6-3 | CASRYEVSYEQYF
TRBJ2-3 | TRBD2 | TRBV6-5 | CASSYSTSGRGVSTDTQYF
TRBJ2-3 | TRBD2 | TRBV4-1 | CASRGLALRGLTDTQYF
TRBJ2-7 | - | TRBV29-1 | CSVVNLGPVSYEQYF
TRBJ2-1 | TRBD1 | TRBV5-1 | CASSAQGASYEQFF
TRBJ1-1 | TRBD1 | TRBV3-1 | CASRYAGGASEAFF
TRBJ2-5 | - | TRBV29-1 | CSVVLTARGYAGETQYF
TRBJ2-7 | - | TRBV7-2 | CASSLRRREQYF
TRBJ1-6 | - | TRBV6-2/TRBV6-3 | CASSYSVTGSPLHF
TRBJ2-2 | - | TRBV12-3/TRBV12-4 | CASSFHGTGELFF
TRBJ1-1 | - | TRBV15 | CATSSGANTEAFF
TRBJ2-7 | - | TRBV29-1 | CSVALRAGSYEQYF
TRBJ2-1 | - | TRBV20-1 | CSALSTGLNEQFF
TRBJ1-2 | - | TRBV3-1 | CASSQDTRRGYTF
TRBJ2-1 | TRBD1 | TRBV7-9 | CASSLRTGRPYNEQFF
TRBJ2-5 | - | TRBV7-9 | CASSTRGGQETQYF
TRBJ1-1 | TRBD1 | TRBV27 | CASSPPGQGYTEAFF
TRBJ2-5 | - | TRBV30 | CAWTNWVRETQYF
TRBJ1-5 | - | TRBV2 | CASSEATRGKYSNQPQHF
TRBJ2-2 | - | TRBV11-1 | CASSLAGGPGELFF
TRBJ2-5 | TRBD2 | TRBV2 | CASSARLAAQETQYF
TRBJ1-6 | - | TRBV7-2 | CASSLAGVDSPLHF
TRBJ2-2 | TRBD1 | TRBV19 | CASSLDRGLTGELFF
TRBJ2-1 | - | TRBV19 | CASARAGGVDEQFF
TRBJ2-1 | TRBD1 | TRBV13 | CASSSYWDRGHNEQFF
TRBJ1-2 | - | TRBV2 | CASSEYSTTATNF
TRBJ2-7 | TRBD1 | TRBV2 | CASSEVRTGSYEQYF
TRBJ2-1 | - | TRBV18 | CASSPTGFSYNEQFF
TRBJ1-2 | - | TRBV18 | CASSSRESIGYTF
TRBJ2-7 | TRBD1 | TRBV28 | CASSNSGTGIDEQYF
TRBJ2-7 | - | TRBV5-1 | CASSLVPSGDEQYF
TRBJ1-5 | - | TRBV24-1 | CATSDYRRNQPQHF
TRBJ1-1 | - | TRBV7-9 | CASSRQANTEAFF
TRBJ2-4 | - | TRBV28 | CASSQMQGAKNIQYF
TRBJ2-1 | TRBD1 | TRBV24-1 | CATSDRTGDIYNEQFF
TRBJ2-7 | - | TRBV6-2/TRBV6-3 | CASSETSDGYEQYF
TRBJ2-1 | TRBD2 | TRBV28 | CASSPRGGLINNEQFF
TRBJ2-6 | TRBD1 | TRBV7-9 | CASGQGAGRGANVLTF
TRBJ1-5 | TRBD1 | TRBV5-8 | CASSWTGGNQPQHF
TRBJ1-4 | - | TRBV5-6 | CASSFDEKLFF
TRBJ1-5 | - | TRBV11-2 | CASSLNTYDSSNQPQHF
TRBJ2-7 | TRBD2 | TRBV10-3 | CAISDGTSGYEQYF